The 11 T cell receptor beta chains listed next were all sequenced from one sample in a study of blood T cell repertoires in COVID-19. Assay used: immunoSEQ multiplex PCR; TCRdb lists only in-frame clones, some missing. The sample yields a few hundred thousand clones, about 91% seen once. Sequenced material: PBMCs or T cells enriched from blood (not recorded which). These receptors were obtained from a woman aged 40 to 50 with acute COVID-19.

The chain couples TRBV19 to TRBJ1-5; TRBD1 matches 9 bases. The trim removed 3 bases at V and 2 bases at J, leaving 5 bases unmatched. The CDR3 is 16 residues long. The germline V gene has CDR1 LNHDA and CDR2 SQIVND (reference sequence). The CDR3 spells CASSMTGGSGNQPQHF. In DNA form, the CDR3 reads TGTGCCAGTAGTATGACAGGGGGTTCTGGCAATCAGCCCCAGCATTTT.

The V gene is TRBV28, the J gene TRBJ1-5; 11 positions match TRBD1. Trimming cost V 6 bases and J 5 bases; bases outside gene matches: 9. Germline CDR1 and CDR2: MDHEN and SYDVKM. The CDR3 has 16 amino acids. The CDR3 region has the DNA TGTGCCAGCAGCAGGACAGGGGGCGCGAGGGATCAGCCCCAGCATTTT. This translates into CASSRTGGARDQPQHF. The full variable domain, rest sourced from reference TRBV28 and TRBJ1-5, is DVKVTQSSRYLVKRTGEKVFLECVQDMDHENMFWYRQDPGLGLRLIYFSYDVKMKEKGDIPEGYSVSREKKERFSLILESASTNQTSMYLCASSRTGGARDQPQHFGDGTRLSIL.

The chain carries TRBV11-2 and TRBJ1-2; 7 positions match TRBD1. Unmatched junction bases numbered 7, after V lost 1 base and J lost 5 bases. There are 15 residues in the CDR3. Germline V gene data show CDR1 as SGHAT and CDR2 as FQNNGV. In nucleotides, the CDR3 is TGTGCCAGCAGCTTAGCAGGACAGGCACGATATGGCTACACCTTC. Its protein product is CASSLAGQARYGYTF.

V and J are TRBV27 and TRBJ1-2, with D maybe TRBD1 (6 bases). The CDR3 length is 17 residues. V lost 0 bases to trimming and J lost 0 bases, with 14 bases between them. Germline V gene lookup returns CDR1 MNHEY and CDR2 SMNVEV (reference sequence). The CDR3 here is CASSLSPRGQTNYGYTF. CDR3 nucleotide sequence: TGTGCCAGCAGTTTATCGCCCCGAGGACAGACTAACTATGGCTACACCTTC.

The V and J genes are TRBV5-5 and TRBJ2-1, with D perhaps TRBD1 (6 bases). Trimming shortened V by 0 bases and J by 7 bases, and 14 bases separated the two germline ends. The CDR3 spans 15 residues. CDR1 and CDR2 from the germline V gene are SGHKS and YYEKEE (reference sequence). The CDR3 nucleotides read TGTGCCAGCAGCTTGGATGGGGACAACGTAAATGAGCAGTTCTTC. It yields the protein CASSLDGDNVNEQFF.

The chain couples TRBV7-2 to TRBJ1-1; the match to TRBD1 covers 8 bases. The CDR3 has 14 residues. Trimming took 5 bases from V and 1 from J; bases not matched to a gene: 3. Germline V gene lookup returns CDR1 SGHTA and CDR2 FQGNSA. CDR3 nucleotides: TGTGCCAGCAGCATGGGACAGGCGAACACTGAAGCTTTCTTT. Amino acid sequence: CASSMGQANTEAFF.

For the CDR3, the DNA is TGTGCCACCAGTGATTTGGGGGAGGGGTCTACAGATACGCAGTATTTT. This sequence encodes CATSDLGEGSTDTQYF. The chain couples TRBV24-1 to TRBJ2-3; 7 bases are shared with TRBD2. Per the germline V gene, CDR1 is KGHDR and CDR2 is SFDVKD. V shed 0 bases, J shed 3 bases, and the junction held 5 bases outside the gene matches. This CDR3 is built from 16 residues.

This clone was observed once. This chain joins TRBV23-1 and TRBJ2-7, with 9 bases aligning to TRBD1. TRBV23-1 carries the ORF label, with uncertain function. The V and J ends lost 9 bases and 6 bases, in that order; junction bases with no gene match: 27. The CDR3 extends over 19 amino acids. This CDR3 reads CARTELRTGVFPFLGEQYV. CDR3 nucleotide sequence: TGCGCCAGAACAGAGTTGAGGACAGGGGTTTTCCCGTTCTTGGGCGAGCAGTACGTC.

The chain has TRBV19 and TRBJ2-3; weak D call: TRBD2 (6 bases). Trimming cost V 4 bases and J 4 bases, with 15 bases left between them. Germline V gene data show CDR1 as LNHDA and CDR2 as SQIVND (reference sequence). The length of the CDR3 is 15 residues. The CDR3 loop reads CASSSSPGLADTQYF. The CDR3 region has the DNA TGTGCCAGTAGTAGTAGCCCGGGACTGGCAGATACGCAGTATTTT.

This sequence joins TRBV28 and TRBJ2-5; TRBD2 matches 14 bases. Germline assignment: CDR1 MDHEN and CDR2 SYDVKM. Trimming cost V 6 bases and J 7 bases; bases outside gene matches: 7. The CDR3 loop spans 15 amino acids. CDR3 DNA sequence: TGTGCCAGCAGCCAGGGACTAGCGGGAGAGGGGACCCAGTACTTC. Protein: CASSQGLAGEGTQYF.

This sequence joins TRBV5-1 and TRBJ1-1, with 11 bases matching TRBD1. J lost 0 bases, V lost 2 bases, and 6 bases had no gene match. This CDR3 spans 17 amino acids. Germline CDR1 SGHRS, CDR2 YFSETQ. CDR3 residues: CASSLGQGAGMNTEAFF. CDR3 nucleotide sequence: TGCGCCAGCAGCTTAGGACAGGGGGCCGGGATGAACACTGAAGCTTTCTTT.